One and the same sample provided the 14 T cell receptor beta chains below, sequenced in a study of blood T cell repertoires in COVID-19. The data were produced by immunoSEQ multiplex PCR, yet TCRdb's version contains in-frame clones alone and is incomplete. This table holds roughly 87,000 clones, roughly 84% found once. The sample consisted of peripheral blood. All receptors come from a woman over 75 with COVID-19, enrolled during active disease.

The chain joins TRBV29-1 to TRBJ2-5, with a tentative D call TRBD2 (5 bases). Germline V gene data show CDR1 as SQVTM and CDR2 as ANQGSEA. Deletions cut 3 bases from V and 7 bases from J, with 9 bases between. The CDR3 is 11 residues long. CDR3 sequence reads: CSVDDGVTQYF. CDR3 coding DNA: TGCAGCGTTGACGACGGGGTGACCCAGTACTTC.

The rearrangement joins TRBV5-1 to TRBJ2-7; TRBD2 might be the D (7 bases). V was trimmed by 4 bases and J by 2 bases, leaving 19 bases between them. The CDR3 covers 16 residues. Germline values: CDR1 SGHRS, CDR2 YFSETQ. The CDR3: CASSSEGGVTPYEQYF. CDR3 sequence (DNA): TGCGCCAGCAGCAGTGAGGGGGGGGTAACTCCCTACGAGCAGTACTTC.

The CDR3 DNA is TGTGCCAGTAGTTCTAGCCCGTCCCGGACAGGGAGTTTGGGTGGCTACACCTTC. Translation: CASSSSPSRTGSLGGYTF. The chain uses TRBV19 and TRBJ1-2; TRBD1 matches 8 bases. V trimming: 5 bases; J trimming: 7 bases; junction bases outside the gene matches: 21. The V gene's germline CDR1 is LNHDA and CDR2 SQIVND (reference sequence). This CDR3 is built from 18 residues.

The chain carries TRBV2 and TRBJ2-7, with D tentatively TRBD1 (6 bases). This CDR3 region has 14 residues. The V gene's germline CDR1 is SNHLY and CDR2 FYNNEI. Deletions cut 6 bases from V and 5 bases from J, with 17 bases between. CDR3 region: CASRRGTAMDEQYF. CDR3 in DNA: TGTGCCAGCAGAAGGGGGACCGCGATGGACGAGCAGTACTTC.

The chain is built from TRBV28 and TRBJ1-2; TRBD1 aligns across 8 bases. The CDR3 length is 14 residues. The V and J ends lost 5 bases and 3 bases, in that order; junction bases with no gene match: 5. The germline V gene has CDR1 MDHEN and CDR2 SYDVKM. This CDR3 reads CASSDNRGDYGYTF. CDR3 DNA: TGTGCCAGCAGTGACAACAGGGGGGACTATGGCTACACCTTC.

The CDR3 region is CASSAQGAFTEAFF. The DNA of the CDR3 is TGCGCCAGCAGCGCACAGGGGGCGTTCACTGAAGCTTTCTTT. This sequence joins TRBV5-1 and TRBJ1-1; 9 bases match TRBD1. Looked up from germline, CDR1 is SGHRS and CDR2 is YFSETQ. V shed 4 bases, J shed 4 bases, and the junction held 5 bases outside the gene matches. This CDR3 spans 14 amino acids.

The V gene is TRBV2, the J gene TRBJ2-3; D unresolved. CDR1 SNHLY and CDR2 FYNNEI come from the germline V gene. The CDR3 covers 13 residues. The V gene lost 8 bases and the J gene lost 1 base, with 10 bases spanning the gap. CDR3 loop: CASALSGTDTQYF. The DNA of the CDR3 is TGTGCCAGCGCTCTGAGCGGCACAGATACGCAGTATTTT.

This clone showed up just once. The rearrangement links TRBV5-1 to TRBJ2-7, with 9 positions matching TRBD2. CDR1 and CDR2 (germline): SGHRS, YFSETQ. This CDR3 has 14 residues. Unmatched junction bases numbered 4, after V lost 4 bases and J lost 2 bases. CDR3 amino acids: CASSEGLAAYEQYF. Written as DNA, the CDR3 is TGCGCCAGCAGCGAGGGACTAGCCGCCTACGAGCAGTACTTC. Full variable domain (rest looked up from reference TRBV5-1 and TRBJ2-7): KAGVTQTPRYLIKTRGQQVTLSCSPISGHRSVSWYQQTPGQGLQFLFEYFSETQRNKGNFPGRFSGRQFSNSRSEMNVSTLELGDSALYLCASSEGLAAYEQYFGPGTRLTVT.

V and J are TRBV5-5 and TRBJ2-7; 9 bases map to TRBD1. CDR3 length equals 14 residues. V dropped 4 bases and J dropped 4; count of bases not matched to a gene: 6. From germline, CDR1 is SGHKS and CDR2 YYEKEE (reference sequence). CDR3 coding DNA: TGTGCCAGCAGCCCCGGACAGGGGTGGTACGAGCAGTACTTC. This encodes CASSPGQGWYEQYF.

This chain connects TRBV11-2 to TRBJ1-1, with D hard to call. Germline V gene lookup returns CDR1 SGHAT and CDR2 FQNNGV. This CDR3 comprises 13 residues. V was cut by 2 bases and J by 0 bases, with 4 bases left in between. CDR3 region: CASSLQLNTEAFF. For the CDR3, the DNA is TGTGCCAGCAGCTTACAGTTGAACACTGAAGCTTTCTTT.

The chain couples TRBV5-5 to TRBJ1-2, with a tentative D call TRBD1 (6 bases). This CDR3 region has 13 residues. Trimming left V 3 bases short and J 1 base short, with 7 bases between. Germline CDR1 reads SGHKS; CDR2 reads YYEKEE (reference sequence). As DNA, the CDR3 is TGTGCCAGCAGCTCACAGGGTAACTATGGCTACACCTTC. Its protein product is CASSSQGNYGYTF.

The CDR3 region has the DNA TGTGCCACCAGACGGGACGGGACATCCTACGAGCAGTACTTC. Translating gives CATRRDGTSYEQYF. The chain is built from TRBV24-1 and TRBJ2-7, with a weak D call TRBD1 (6 bases). CDR1 and CDR2 from the germline V gene are KGHDR and SFDVKD. Trimming left V 7 bases short and J 1 base short, with 13 bases between. The CDR3 has 14 amino acids.

The chain links TRBV9 to TRBJ1-4; TRBD1 might be the D (6 bases). The CDR3 sequence is 13 residues long. V was clipped by 4 bases and J by 3 bases, with 7 bases between them. The germline V gene has CDR1 SGDLS and CDR2 YYNGEE. The CDR3 nucleotides are TGTGCCAGCAGCAGGACAGCTAATGAAAAACTGTTTTTT. Residues: CASSRTANEKLFF. Combining the CDR3 with reference TRBV9 and TRBJ1-4 gives the whole variable domain DSGVTQTPKHLITATGQRVTLRCSPRSGDLSVYWYQQSLDQGLQFLIQYYNGEERAKGNILERFSAQQFPDLHSELNLSSLELGDSALYFCASSRTANEKLFFGSGTQLSVL.

Here the CDR3 DNA reads TGTGCCACCAGTGATTCGACAGGGAGAACTACCTCTCGCACAGATACGCAGTATTTT. This encodes CATSDSTGRTTSRTDTQYF. The chain couples TRBV24-1 to TRBJ2-3, with 7 bases aligning to TRBD1. The junction had 14 bases not matched to a gene; V was cut back by 2 bases and J by 1 base. This CDR3 has 19 amino acids. Germline V gene data show CDR1 as KGHDR and CDR2 as SFDVKD.